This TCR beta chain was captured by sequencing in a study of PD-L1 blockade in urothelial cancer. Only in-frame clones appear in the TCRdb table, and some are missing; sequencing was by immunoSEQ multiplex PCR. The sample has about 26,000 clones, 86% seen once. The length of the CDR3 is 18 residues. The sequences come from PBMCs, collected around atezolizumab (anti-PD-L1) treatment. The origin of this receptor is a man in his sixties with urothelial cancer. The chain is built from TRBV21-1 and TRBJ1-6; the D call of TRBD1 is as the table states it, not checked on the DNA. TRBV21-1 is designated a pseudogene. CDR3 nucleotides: TGTGCCAGCAGCAAAGAGGGGCAGAGGAGCTCCTATAATTCACCCCTCCACTTT. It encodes CASSKEGQRSSYNSPLHF.